One sample yielded the 21 T cell receptor beta chains listed below, sequenced in a study of post-analysis software for immune sequencing data. Unique-molecular-identifier-tagged TCR beta cDNA libraries were used. TCRdb fed the PCR reads into MiXCR, producing one record per CDR3 protein. The sample includes 150,000 to 200,000 distinct CDR3 sequences, roughly 35% of them seen just once. The sample here was blood, taken after autologous hematopoietic stem cell transplantation. These receptors were obtained from a girl aged 10-17 years with multiple sclerosis.

There are a few counts of this clonotype. This chain links TRBV12-3 or TRBV12-4 with TRBJ2-7; 7 nucleotides align to TRBD1. The J call may be in error: the DNA end matches TRBJ2-5 better. This CDR3 spans 13 amino acids. The CDR3 nucleotides are TGTGCCAGCAACAGGGGAGCTCAAGAGACCCAGTACTTC. This gives the protein CASNRGAQETQYF.

This clonotype was seen once. V is TRBV19 and J is TRBJ2-1; D uncertain. The V gene's germline CDR1 is LNHDA and CDR2 SQIVND (reference sequence). This CDR3 region has 13 residues. V was trimmed by 6 bases and J by 4 bases, leaving 10 bases between them. The CDR3 sequence is CASRMLGYNEQFF. CDR3 nucleotide sequence: TGTGCCAGTAGGATGCTAGGGTACAATGAGCAGTTCTTC.

The rearrangement uses TRBV5-1 and TRBJ2-1, with D possibly matching TRBD1 (6 bases). V lost 0 bases, J lost 12 bases, and 10 bases lay in between. CDR1 and CDR2 (germline): SGHRS, YFSETQ. CDR3 length equals 12 residues. CDR3 region: CASSLAQGRQFF. The CDR3 DNA sequence: TGCGCCAGCAGCTTGGCCCAGGGGAGGCAGTTCTTC.

J is TRBJ1-5 and V is TRBV12-3 or TRBV12-4; D possibly corresponds to TRBD1 (6 bases). CDR3 length equals 13 residues. V was shortened by 5 bases and J by 9 bases, with 14 bases between the two germline ends. The CDR3 spells CASSDRTQGPQHF. In DNA form, the CDR3 reads TGTGCCAGCAGTGATCGGACACAGGGGCCCCAGCATTTT.

V and J are TRBV7-8 and TRBJ1-5; D call uncertain. The germline V and J ends were trimmed by 5 bases and 13 bases, with 27 bases remaining between them. This CDR3 is built from 16 residues. Germline V gives CDR1 SGHVS, CDR2 FQNEAQ. The DNA for the CDR3 is TGTGCCAGCAGCCCCCCCCCTTTCGGAAGCAATCAGCGACAGCATTTT. This gives the protein CASSPPPFGSNQRQHF.

This clonotype was picked up many times. The chain carries TRBV12-3 or TRBV12-4 and TRBJ1-4; D is unresolved. The CDR3 sequence is 14 residues long. The V end lost 4 bases, the J end lost 5 bases, and 11 bases lay between the germline ends. CDR3: CASSSTEVNEKLFF. The DNA of the CDR3 is TGTGCCAGCAGTTCCACGGAGGTCAATGAAAAACTGTTTTTT.

This clonotype was found a few times. This chain connects TRBV3-1 to TRBJ2-5; the match to TRBD2 covers 8 bases. Germline CDR1 and CDR2: LGHDT and YNNKEL (reference sequence). This CDR3 has 13 residues. V lost 4 bases to trimming and J lost 4 bases; unmatched junction nucleotides: 2. CDR3 coding DNA: TGTGCCAGCAGCCGGCTAGCGGGAGAGACCCAGTACTTC. It is translated as CASSRLAGETQYF.

The table lists this clonotype with many counts. This chain uses TRBV7-9 with TRBJ2-5; 11 bases match TRBD2. The germline gives CDR1 SEHNR, CDR2 FQNEAQ (reference sequence). The length of the CDR3 is 16 residues. The V segment lost 6 bases and the J segment 5 bases; nucleotides outside the gene matches: 11. The CDR3 coding sequence is TGTGCCAGCAGGAAGGGCACTAGCGGGAGTTATGAGACCCAGTACTTC. This gives the protein CASRKGTSGSYETQYF.

V gene TRBV5-1 combines with J gene TRBJ2-6, with D possibly TRBD1 on 6 matching bases. V was trimmed by 4 bases and J by 0 bases, leaving 14 bases between them. Germline CDR1 and CDR2: SGHRS and YFSETQ. CDR3 length: 17 amino acids. CDR3 nucleotides: TGCGCCAGCAGCCAATTTAGACAGGCCTCTGGGGCCAACGTCCTGACTTTC. It encodes CASSQFRQASGANVLTF.

The genes are TRBV7-9 and TRBJ1-2; a weak D match, TRBD1 (5 bases). Trimming stripped 5 bases from V and 2 bases from J, with 12 bases between. Germline CDR1 reads SEHNR; CDR2 reads FQNEAQ (reference sequence). This CDR3 has 14 residues. DNA of the CDR3: TGTGCCAGCAGCCTTGGGACGGGAAACTATGGCTACACCTTC. Translation gives CASSLGTGNYGYTF.

The chain is built from TRBV3-1 and TRBJ2-5; 7 bases line up with TRBD1. Germline trimming cut 4 bases from V and 2 bases from J; bases unmatched to any gene: 4. The CDR3 covers 14 residues. Per germline, CDR1 LGHDT and CDR2 YNNKEL (reference sequence). CDR3 DNA: TGTGCCAGCAGCCTATGGACAGGTCAAGAGACCCAGTACTTC. It codes for CASSLWTGQETQYF.

The table lists this clonotype with a few counts. CDR3 sequence: CASSSLPPTGGTDTQYF. CDR3 bases: TGCGCCAGCAGCTCCTTACCCCCGACCGGGGGCACAGATACGCAGTATTTT. This chain uses TRBV5-1 with TRBJ2-3; TRBD2 might be the D (5 bases). Trimming stripped 3 bases from V and 1 base from J, with 18 bases between. The CDR3 is 17 residues long. Germline CDR1 and CDR2: SGHRS and YFSETQ.

As to this clonotype: A much larger clone lies a single base off, so this may be a read error. The genes are TRBV5-1 and TRBJ2-3, with 9 bases fitting TRBD1. Per germline, CDR1 SGHRS and CDR2 YFSETQ. This CDR3 spans 16 amino acids. J was trimmed by 8 bases and V by 4 bases; bases with no gene match: 14. CDR3 sequence reads: CASSTGTGRTDSTQYF. CDR3 bases: TGCGCCAGCAGCACCGGGACAGGGCGGACTGATAGTACGCAGTATTTT.

A few counts support this clonotype. V and J are TRBV28 and TRBJ2-5, with 12 nucleotides matching TRBD2. The J call may be incorrect, as the DNA end agrees better with TRBJ2-7. CDR3 length equals 14 residues. The germline V gene encodes CDR1 MDHEN and CDR2 SYDVKM. Here the CDR3 DNA reads TGTGCCAGCAGCTGGACTAGCGGGGAAGGCGAGCAGTACTTC. Translated: CASSWTSGEGEQYF.

The V and J genes are TRBV7-2 and TRBJ2-6, with 10 positions matching TRBD1. CDR1 and CDR2 from the germline V gene are SGHTA and FQGNSA. The length of the CDR3 is 19 residues. The V gene end was trimmed by 5 bases and the J gene end by 2 bases; junction bases not matched to a gene: 12. In DNA form, the CDR3 reads TGTGCCAGCAGCCGATGGACAGGAGGACAGGGGGCTGGGGCCAACGTCCTGACTTTC. Its translation is CASSRWTGGQGAGANVLTF.

Here the CDR3 reads CASSLEAGGVWEQFF. As DNA, the CDR3 is TGTGCCAGCAGCTTGGAGGCAGGGGGAGTGTGGGAGCAGTTCTTC. The chain employs TRBV5-5 and TRBJ2-1; TRBD1 agrees at 7 bases. The length of the CDR3 is 15 residues. V lost 0 bases to trimming and J lost 10 bases; unmatched junction nucleotides: 10. Looked up from germline, CDR1 is SGHKS and CDR2 is YYEKEE (reference sequence).

The CDR3 region has the DNA TGTGCCAGCAGCCGAAGTCGGACTAGCGGAGGGGAGCAGTTCTTC. This encodes CASSRSRTSGGEQFF. The V and J genes are TRBV27 and TRBJ2-1; TRBD2 matches 10 bases. The germline V gene has CDR1 MNHEY and CDR2 SMNVEV (reference sequence). The CDR3 contains 15 residues. V was clipped by 6 bases and J by 10 bases; unmatched bases: 12.

This chain links TRBV29-1 with TRBJ2-3; TRBD1 agrees at 7 bases. Unmatched junction bases numbered 11, after V lost 6 bases and J lost 2 bases. This CDR3 has 15 amino acids. CDR1 and CDR2 from the germline V gene are SQVTM and ANQGSEA. Here the CDR3 reads CSVAQGQLITDTQYF. CDR3 sequence (DNA): TGCAGCGTGGCTCAGGGACAGTTGATCACAGATACGCAGTATTTT.

The V call is TRBV7-6, the J call TRBJ2-1, with unresolved D. V lost 5 bases and J 7 bases, leaving 18 bases between the germline ends. The CDR3 loop spans 15 amino acids. Per the germline V gene, CDR1 is SGHVS and CDR2 is FNYEAQ. For the CDR3, the DNA is TGTGCCAGCAGCCGATCAGACGCGCCCACTAATGAGCAGTTCTTC. Amino acids: CASSRSDAPTNEQFF.

The rearrangement uses TRBV20-1 and TRBJ2-1; TRBD2 matches at 14 bases. Germline V gives CDR1 DFQATT, CDR2 SNEGSKA (reference sequence). The CDR3 extends over 14 amino acids. Trimming removed 7 bases from V and 7 bases from J; junction bases left unmatched: 6. The CDR3 region is CSGLTSGRENEQFF. The CDR3 coding sequence is TGCAGTGGGCTGACTAGCGGGAGGGAAAATGAGCAGTTCTTC.

The chain has TRBV27 and TRBJ2-1; 10 nucleotides line up with TRBD2. V shed 1 base, J shed 0 bases, and the junction held 6 bases outside the gene matches. CDR3 size: 18 residues. In germline, CDR1 is MNHEY, CDR2 SMNVEV (reference sequence). The CDR3 DNA follows: TGTGCCAGCAGTTTATATCGGCCTAGCGGGAGCTCCTACAATGAGCAGTTCTTC. Translating gives CASSLYRPSGSSYNEQFF.